The next 32 T cell receptor beta chains were all read from a single sample in a study of T cells in Graves' hyperthyroidism and ophthalmopathy. RNA transcripts were the template for amplifying TCR beta CDR3 regions. Researchers ran a first-round RT-PCR on the TCR CDR3 using the HTBI primer set. Using its own MiXCR run on the multiplex PCR reads, TCRdb lists one record per CDR3 protein. The table shows hundreds of thousands of distinct CDR3 sequences, with approximately 25% occurring only once. Sequenced input: blood. The receptors shown here come from a man aged 45-65 years with Graves' hyperthyroidism.

Ten or more counts support this clonotype. The chain combines TRBV7-2 with TRBJ2-5; 10 bases are a match to TRBD2. V lost 1 base and J lost 5; bases outside the gene matches: 4. CDR1 is SGHTA, CDR2 FQGNSA, per germline. The CDR3 has 15 residues. In DNA, the CDR3 is TGTGCCAGCAGCTTAGACGGTAGCGGGAGGGAGACCCAGTACTTC. Translating it yields CASSLDGSGRETQYF.

This rearrangement joins TRBV12-3 or TRBV12-4 to TRBJ2-1, with D possibly being TRBD1 or TRBD2 (5 bases each). CDR3 length: 14 residues. V was pared by 6 bases and J by 4 bases, with 13 bases between. The chain's CDR3 is CASRFGTSYNEQFF. The CDR3 region has the DNA TGTGCCAGCAGGTTCGGGACCTCATACAATGAGCAGTTCTTC.

This clonotype was counted many times. The chain combines TRBV11-2 with TRBJ2-1; 8 bases are shared with TRBD2. With V trimmed by 4 bases and J by 9 bases, 11 bases remained unmatched. The V gene's germline CDR1 is SGHAT and CDR2 FQNNGV. CDR3 length equals 15 residues. For the CDR3, the DNA is TGTGCCAGCAGCTCGGGACTAGTCAGAGTGGCTGAGCAGTTCTTC. This translates into CASSSGLVRVAEQFF.

This clonotype was seen a few times. J is TRBJ2-5 and V is TRBV5-1, with 7 positions matching TRBD1. The CDR3 is 13 amino acids. The J segment lost 4 bases and the V segment lost 4 bases, leaving 4 bases of the junction unmatched. Germline V lookup: CDR1 SGHRS, CDR2 YFSETQ. The CDR3 sequence is CASSRGGPETQYF. CDR3 bases: TGCGCCAGCAGCCGAGGGGGCCCAGAGACCCAGTACTTC.

This clonotype was seen at least ten times. V usage is TRBV3-1 and J usage is TRBJ1-2; the D gene is possibly TRBD1 (5 bases). There are 12 residues in the CDR3. CDR1 and CDR2 from the germline V gene are LGHDT and YNNKEL (reference sequence). The V end was cut by 4 bases, the J end by 5 bases, with 8 bases between. CDR3: CASSPRGYGYTF. As DNA, the CDR3 is TGTGCCAGCAGCCCACGGGGGTATGGCTACACCTTC.

This chain connects TRBV19 to TRBJ1-1; unclear D gene. Trimming cost V 4 bases and J 5 bases, with 11 bases left between them. The germline CDR1 and CDR2 sequences are LNHDA and SQIVND (reference sequence). CDR3 length: 13 residues. The CDR3: CASSTKGRTEAFF. The CDR3, as DNA: TGTGCCAGTAGTACAAAGGGCAGGACTGAAGCTTTCTTT.

Many counts were recorded for this clonotype. The V gene is TRBV11-2, the J gene TRBJ2-5; D may match TRBD1 or TRBD2 (5 bases each). The germline gives CDR1 SGHAT, CDR2 FQNNGV. This CDR3 contains 15 residues. Trimming removed 5 bases from V and 2 bases from J, with 15 bases in between. The CDR3 coding sequence is TGTGCCAGCAGCACCGGGACGGGCAATCAAGAGACCCAGTACTTC. This sequence encodes CASSTGTGNQETQYF.

The genes are TRBV5-1 and TRBJ2-2, with D possibly being TRBD1 (6 bases). Trimming took 1 base from V and 3 from J, leaving 10 bases between them. CDR1 is SGHRS, CDR2 YFSETQ, per germline. This CDR3 has 15 amino acids. The DNA of the CDR3 is TGCGCCAGCAGCTTGACAGGGAAGGACACCGGGGAGCTGTTTTTT. It translates to CASSLTGKDTGELFF.

This clonotype appeared once. The J gene is TRBJ1-5, the V gene TRBV24-1, with 7 bases matching TRBD1. This CDR3 comprises 18 residues. Trimming cost V 3 bases and J 1 base; bases outside gene matches: 11. The V gene's germline CDR1 is KGHDR and CDR2 SFDVKD. This chain's CDR3 is CATSDRDSSLGSNQPQHF. CDR3 DNA sequence: TGTGCCACCAGTGATAGGGACAGCTCCCTGGGGAGCAATCAGCCCCAGCATTTT.

The chain recombines TRBV3-1 with TRBJ1-6, with no clear D. The CDR3 spans 12 residues. Germline V gene data show CDR1 as LGHDT and CDR2 as YNNKEL (reference sequence). Trimming took off 4 bases at V and 7 bases at J, with 5 bases between the two ends. The CDR3 sequence is CASSPLNSPLHF. The DNA for the CDR3 is TGTGCCAGCAGCCCACTGAATTCACCCCTCCACTTT.

This clonotype was detected only a few times. V and J are TRBV5-1 and TRBJ2-7, with 7 bases fitting TRBD1. The CDR3 is 14 residues long. V was pared by 1 base and J by 6 bases, with 7 bases of the junction left unmatched. The germline V gene has CDR1 SGHRS and CDR2 YFSETQ. The DNA for the CDR3 is TGCGCCAGCAGCTTGCCACAGGGGAGCTCCGAGCAGTACTTC. Protein product: CASSLPQGSSEQYF. Full variable domain (outside the CDR3, taken from reference TRBV5-1 and TRBJ2-7): KAGVTQTPRYLIKTRGQQVTLSCSPISGHRSVSWYQQTPGQGLQFLFEYFSETQRNKGNFPGRFSGRQFSNSRSEMNVSTLELGDSALYLCASSLPQGSSEQYFGPGTRLTVT.

This clonotype has at least ten counts. The chain recombines TRBV2 with TRBJ2-7; maybe TRBD2 (5 bases). V was pared by 8 bases and J by 3 bases, with 11 bases between. The CDR3 is made up of 12 amino acids. Germline V gene lookup returns CDR1 SNHLY and CDR2 FYNNEI. CDR3 DNA: TGTGCCAGCGGTAGCGACTACTACGAGCAGTACTTC. Amino acid sequence: CASGSDYYEQYF.

The sample holds many counts of this clonotype. This chain joins TRBV28 and TRBJ1-1, with D perhaps matching TRBD1 (5 bases). Germline V gives CDR1 MDHEN, CDR2 SYDVKM. The CDR3 is 14 amino acids. V was pared by 7 bases and J by 1 base, with 13 bases between. CDR3 sequence (DNA): TGTGCCAGCACTCTGAGACAGAGGAACACTGAAGCTTTCTTT. Translation: CASTLRQRNTEAFF.

The V call is TRBV4-2, the J call TRBJ2-1; 11 nucleotides agree with TRBD1. CDR1 is LGHNA, CDR2 YNFKEQ, per germline. The CDR3 consists of 16 residues. J was trimmed by 6 bases and V by 2 bases; bases with no gene match: 6. In DNA form, the CDR3 reads TGTGCCAGCAGCCAAATCGGACAGGGGGCAGGCAATGAGCAGTTCTTC. It specifies CASSQIGQGAGNEQFF.

This chain links TRBV16 with TRBJ1-4, with D possibly TRBD1 on 5 matching bases. V was pared by 0 bases and J by 4 bases, with 9 bases between. From germline, CDR1 is KGHSY and CDR2 FQNENV. The CDR3 covers 15 residues. As DNA, the CDR3 is TGTGCCAGCAGCCAATCGTGGGGGGTTAATGAAAAACTGTTTTTT. It encodes CASSQSWGVNEKLFF.

This clonotype turned up a few times. The chain employs TRBV7-9 and TRBJ2-1; 13 nucleotides agree with TRBD2. Trimming cost V 5 bases and J 9 bases; bases outside gene matches: 4. This CDR3 region has 14 residues. CDR1 is SEHNR and CDR2 is FQNEAQ in the germline V gene (reference sequence). CDR3 protein: CASSPWTSGSEQFF. The CDR3 coding sequence is TGTGCCAGCAGCCCTTGGACTAGCGGGAGTGAGCAGTTCTTC.

As for this clonotype: A junction end diverges from the germline sequence, so it may reflect a read error. The gene calls are TRBV13 and TRBJ1-1, with unresolved D. CDR1 and CDR2 (germline): PRHDT, FYEKMQ (reference sequence). This CDR3 contains 13 residues. CDR3 nucleotide sequence: TGTGCCACCAGCAGAGGTGGGGTCACTGAAGCTTTCTTT. This encodes CATSRGGVTEAFF. The complete variable domain, with remaining parts taken from reference TRBV13 and TRBJ1-1, reads AAGVIQSPRHLIKEKRETATLKCYPIPRHDTVYWYQQGPGQDPQFLISFYEKMQSDKGSIPDRFSAQQFSDYHSELNMSSLELGDSALYFCATSRGGVTEAFFGQGTRLTVV.

CDR3 residues: CASSGQGLAGETPCNEQFF. The CDR3 DNA is TGTGCCAGCAGCGGGCAGGGACTAGCGGGAGAAACACCCTGCAATGAGCAGTTCTTC. V usage is TRBV9 and J usage is TRBJ2-1; 14 bases line up with TRBD2. The junction had 14 bases not matched to a gene; V was cut back by 3 bases and J by 6 bases. Germline-derived CDR1 and CDR2 are SGDLS and YYNGEE. CDR3 size: 19 residues.

This clonotype was counted between two and nine times. The chain uses TRBV6-1 and TRBJ1-1; D unclear. In germline, CDR1 is MNHNS, CDR2 SASEGT. Between the trimmed V and J ends, which lost 4 bases and 0 bases, there was a span of 15 bases. This CDR3 comprises 16 residues. DNA of the CDR3: TGTGCCAGCAGTGTTCTCGGGCGAGGCATGAACACTGAAGCTTTCTTT. It yields the protein CASSVLGRGMNTEAFF.

This clonotype has just a few counts. The chain couples TRBV20-1 to TRBJ2-3, with TRBD2 as a possible D gene (5 bases). Germline V CDR1 and CDR2: DFQATT, SNEGSKA (reference sequence). CDR3 length: 15 residues. Trimming left V 6 bases short and J 6 bases short, with 22 bases between. CDR3 sequence: CSAVGLPSGLDTQYF. The CDR3, as DNA: TGCAGTGCCGTCGGGTTACCGTCGGGATTGGATACGCAGTATTTT.

With regard to this clonotype: Germline is not matched at one junction end, which may reflect a read error. The CDR3 loop is CASSLEPIQGAGTEALF. The CDR3 coding sequence is TGTGCCAGCAGTTTGGAGCCAATACAGGGGGCCGGCACTGAAGCTCTCTTT. This chain uses TRBV28 with TRBJ1-1; TRBD1 matches at 9 bases. Germline CDR1 is MDHEN and CDR2 is SYDVKM. The CDR3 runs 17 residues. The full variable domain, completed using reference TRBV28 and TRBJ1-1, is DVKVTQSSRYLVKRTGEKVFLECVQDMDHENMFWYRQDPGLGLRLIYFSYDVKMKEKGDIPEGYSVSREKKERFSLILESASTNQTSMYLCASSLEPIQGAGTEALFGQGTRLTVV.

This clonotype was found many times. This sequence joins TRBV7-8 and TRBJ2-3; 7 bases align to TRBD2. The germline V gene encodes CDR1 SGHVS and CDR2 FQNEAQ. Trimming at V came to 3 bases and at J to 1 base, leaving 4 bases not matched to a gene. The CDR3 spans 15 residues. In DNA form, the CDR3 reads TGTGCCAGCAGCTTGCGGCTAGCGGGCACAGATACGCAGTATTTT. It translates to CASSLRLAGTDTQYF. The full variable domain, completed using reference TRBV7-8 and TRBJ2-3, is GAGVSQSPRYKVAKRGQDVALRCDPISGHVSLFWYQQALGQGPEFLTYFQNEAQLDKSGLPSDRFFAERPEGSVSTLKIQRTQQEDSAVYLCASSLRLAGTDTQYFGPGTRLTVL.

This clonotype has more than one count but fewer than ten. This chain joins TRBV7-2 and TRBJ2-1; 7 nucleotides align to TRBD2. Germline trimming cut 5 bases from V and 4 bases from J; bases unmatched to any gene: 17. Germline CDR1 SGHTA, CDR2 FQGNSA. The CDR3 runs to 18 residues. The CDR3 DNA follows: TGTGCCAGCAGCCCCGGTCCCCTCGAAGCGGGAAGATACAATGAGCAGTTCTTC. Protein: CASSPGPLEAGRYNEQFF.

This clonotype was recorded at least ten times. This sequence joins TRBV29-1 and TRBJ2-7; weak D call: TRBD1 (6 bases). CDR3 size: 12 residues. V was pared by 4 bases and J by 0 bases, with 7 bases between. CDR1 is SQVTM and CDR2 is ANQGSEA in the germline V gene. The CDR3 loop reads CSVAQGSYEQYF. Here the CDR3 DNA reads TGCAGCGTTGCACAGGGCTCCTACGAGCAGTACTTC.

In its sample, this clonotype was seen a few times. The chain joins TRBV12-3 or TRBV12-4 to TRBJ2-1; TRBD2 might be the D (6 bases). V was trimmed by 6 bases and J by 8 bases, leaving 17 bases between them. The CDR3 runs to 14 residues. CDR3 sequence: CASSPLGGIDEQFF. The CDR3 nucleotides read TGTGCCAGCAGCCCCCTCGGGGGAATAGATGAGCAGTTCTTC.

This clonotype was counted a few times. The chain couples TRBV3-1 to TRBJ2-7, with TRBD1 matching over 7 bases. V was pared by 1 base and J by 5 bases, with 5 bases of the junction left unmatched. The length of the CDR3 is 14 residues. CDR1 LGHDT and CDR2 YNNKEL come from the germline V gene (reference sequence). Here the CDR3 DNA reads TGTGCCAGCAGCCAAGCAGGGGGAGTCAACGAGCAGTACTTC. This encodes CASSQAGGVNEQYF.

The chain recombines TRBV5-4 with TRBJ2-5; no clear D. V gave up 2 bases and J gave up 0 bases, with 8 bases separating them. Per the germline V gene, CDR1 is SGHNT and CDR2 is YYREEE (reference sequence). The CDR3 contains 14 residues. Here the CDR3 DNA reads TGTGCCAGCAGCTTATCGGAATACCAAGAGACCCAGTACTTC. Its protein product is CASSLSEYQETQYF.

The sample holds a few counts of this clonotype. The V gene is TRBV20-1, the J gene TRBJ2-3, with D perhaps matching TRBD1 (5 bases). The V gene's germline CDR1 is DFQATT and CDR2 SNEGSKA (reference sequence). Deletions cut 1 base from V and 3 bases from J, with 8 bases between. The CDR3 sequence is 13 residues long. The CDR3 DNA reads as TGCAGTGCTAGAGGACAGAGAACAGATACGCAGTATTTT. Translating it yields CSARGQRTDTQYF.

In its sample, this clonotype was seen a few times. V and J are TRBV5-1 and TRBJ2-3; maybe TRBD2 (6 bases). The V end lost 8 bases, the J end lost 2 bases, and 15 bases lay between the germline ends. Germline CDR1 reads SGHRS; CDR2 reads YFSETQ. This CDR3 is 14 amino acids long. Here the CDR3 DNA reads TGCGCCAGTCAGGAGGGAGGTAACACAGATACGCAGTATTTT. Translation gives CASQEGGNTDTQYF.

The rearrangement joins TRBV10-3 to TRBJ1-2; a possible D gene is TRBD1 (5 bases). This CDR3 contains 15 residues. Trimming stripped 3 bases from V and 0 bases from J, with 11 bases between. Germline CDR1 and CDR2: ENHRY and SYGVKD. CDR3 loop: CAISETTGANYGYTF. DNA of the CDR3: TGTGCCATCAGTGAAACAACAGGAGCTAACTATGGCTACACCTTC.

This clonotype has a handful of counts. The chain links TRBV3-1 to TRBJ2-7, with 7 positions matching TRBD1. From germline, CDR1 is LGHDT and CDR2 YNNKEL (reference sequence). The CDR3 is 14 amino acids. The V segment lost 2 bases and the J segment 3 bases; nucleotides outside the gene matches: 4. CDR3: CASSQLDRDYEQYF. The DNA of the CDR3 is TGTGCCAGCAGCCAACTAGACAGGGACTACGAGCAGTACTTC.

V and J are TRBV28 and TRBJ2-7; 9 bases align to TRBD2. The CDR3 contains 18 residues. Germline V CDR1 and CDR2: MDHEN, SYDVKM. With V trimmed by 5 bases and J by 0 bases, 14 bases remained unmatched. The CDR3: CASSLLSQLAGLSYEQYF. DNA for the CDR3: TGTGCCAGCAGTCTCCTCTCGCAACTAGCGGGTCTCTCCTACGAGCAGTACTTC.